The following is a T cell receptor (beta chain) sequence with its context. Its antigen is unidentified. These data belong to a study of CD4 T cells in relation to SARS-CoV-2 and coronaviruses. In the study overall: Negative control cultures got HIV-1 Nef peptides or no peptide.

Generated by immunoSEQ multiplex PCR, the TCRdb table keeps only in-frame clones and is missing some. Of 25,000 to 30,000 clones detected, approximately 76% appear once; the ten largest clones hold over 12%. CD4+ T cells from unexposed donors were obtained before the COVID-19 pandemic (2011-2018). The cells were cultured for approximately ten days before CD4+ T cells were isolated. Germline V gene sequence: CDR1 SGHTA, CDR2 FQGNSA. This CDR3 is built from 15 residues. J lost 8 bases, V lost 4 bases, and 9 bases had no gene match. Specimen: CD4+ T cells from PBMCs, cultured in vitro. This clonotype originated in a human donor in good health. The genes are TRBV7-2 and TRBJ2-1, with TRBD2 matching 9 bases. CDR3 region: CASSYSGGLFDEQFF. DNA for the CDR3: TGTGCCAGCAGCTATAGCGGGGGCCTCTTCGATGAGCAGTTCTTC.